A single T cell receptor beta chain is shown here with its context. The clone's antigen remains unknown. No base quality values were provided; no much bigger clone lies one nucleotide off. The data were taken from a study of T cells in tumors and immune-related adverse events listed by TCRdb under 2021. Counted from cysteine to phenylalanine, this CDR3 has 15 amino acids. Only the CDR3 portion is preserved as DNA: 45 bases, with reading frame beginning at the first base. Reading the germline V gene gives CDR1 MNHNS and CDR2 SASEGT. V gives up 4 bases and J gives up 0 bases, and the segment between their germline ends measures 11 bases. The treatment or condition tag for this specimen amounts to: nivolumab (PD-1 blockade) given before sampling. The DNeasy Blood and Tissue Kit was used to extract DNA from formalin-fixed paraffin-embedded specimens. Using the immunoSEQ assay, the TCR beta locus was amplified and sequenced, producing bulk TCR Vbeta CDR3 data. Under the source paper's analysis protocol: Non-productive CDR3s, sequences shorter than 7 amino acids, and those not starting with C or ending with F/W were excluded. Analysis was restricted to specimens with at least 1000 reads, and clonotypes were defined at the amino acid level. To compute clonality, Pielou's evenness was subtracted from 1. Library sizes were equalized by abundance-weighted random subsampling with replacement, which was repeated 100 times so that 95% confidence intervals could be reported. The Morisita overlap index was used to quantify repertoire overlap, and for each specimen the top 40 clones were checked for overlap with the irAE. TCRdb carries this immuneACCESS record with in-frame sequences only. Its versions omit some clonotypes, under half of them owing to an unresolved V gene in the studies checked, with the rest unexplained. That table furnishes V, J and clone size, whereas the DNA furnished D and trimming. In all, the sample holds 20,000 to 25,000 clones, and over 80% of those were seen once. Together, the top ten hold 1.1% to 1.5% of the sample.

The specimen was lymph node tissue, collected from a patient treated with anti-PD-1 therapy. The sequence derives from a female donor with metastatic renal cell carcinoma. The V and J genes are TRBV6-1 and TRBJ2-3; TRBD1 is possibly the D segment (6 matching bases). The DNA sequence is as follows: TGTGCCAGCAGTGTCTACAGGGCAAGCACAGATACGCAGTATTTT. Its coded protein is CASSVYRASTDTQYF.